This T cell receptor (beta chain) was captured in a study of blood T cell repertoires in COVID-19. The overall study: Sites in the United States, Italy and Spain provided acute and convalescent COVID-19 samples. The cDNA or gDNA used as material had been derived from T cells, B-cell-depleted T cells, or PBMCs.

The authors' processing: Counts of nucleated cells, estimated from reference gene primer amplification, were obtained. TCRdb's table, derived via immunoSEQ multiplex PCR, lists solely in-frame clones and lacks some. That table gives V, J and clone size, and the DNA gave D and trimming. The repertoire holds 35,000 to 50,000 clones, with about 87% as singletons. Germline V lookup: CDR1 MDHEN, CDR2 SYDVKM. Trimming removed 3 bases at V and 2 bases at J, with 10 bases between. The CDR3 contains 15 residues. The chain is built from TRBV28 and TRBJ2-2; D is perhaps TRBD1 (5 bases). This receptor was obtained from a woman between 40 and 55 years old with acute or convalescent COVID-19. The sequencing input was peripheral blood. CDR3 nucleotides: TGTGCCAGCAGTTTTAGGGGAACTAACACCGGGGAGCTGTTTTTT. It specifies CASSFRGTNTGELFF.